These 21 T cell receptor beta chains were all obtained from the same sample, sequenced in a study of beta chain features in type 1 diabetes. Overall study results and limits: Significant though moderate, a shortening of TCRB CDR3s appeared in all four CD4+ subsets of Type 1 diabetes patients.

Expressed TCRB transcripts were sequenced because the isolated RNA had all been reverse transcribed beforehand. Some clones are missing from TCRdb's copy, which holds only in-frame ones; the method was immunoSEQ multiplex PCR. The sample gives roughly 130,000 clones, about 15% of which show up once; 2% to 2.5% is in the top ten. Their target antigens are unknown. Sequencing was carried out using central memory CD4+ T cells from blood. The source of these receptors is a man aged 25-40 years with type 1 diabetes.

This clone was observed a few times. The chain recombines TRBV5-1 with TRBJ1-4; the match to TRBD1 covers 7 bases. The CDR3 extends over 12 amino acids. CDR1 and CDR2 (germline): SGHRS, YFSETQ. With 4 bases clipped from V and 8 bases from J, the junction kept 2 bases outside the gene matches. CDR3 loop: CASSGTAEKLFF. Here the CDR3 DNA reads TGCGCCAGCAGCGGGACAGCCGAAAAACTGTTTTTT.

The table lists this clone with a few counts. The genes are TRBV7-2 and TRBJ2-1, with 10 nucleotides matching TRBD2. The V gene's germline CDR1 is SGHTA and CDR2 FQGNSA. The ends lost 4 bases at V and 6 bases at J; junction bases unmatched: 9. The CDR3 has 16 amino acids. In nucleotides, the CDR3 is TGTGCCAGCAGCTCCCGTAGCGGGGGGTTATCCAATGAGCAGTTCTTC. Translated: CASSSRSGGLSNEQFF.

This clone was observed a handful of times. This chain links TRBV5-1 with TRBJ1-5; 8 positions agree with TRBD1. Trimming at V came to 4 bases and at J to 4 bases, leaving 7 bases not matched to a gene. Germline lookup yields CDR1 SGHRS and CDR2 YFSETQ. CDR3 length: 15 residues. The CDR3 loop is CASSRWTGKNQPQHF. The DNA of the CDR3 is TGCGCCAGCAGCCGATGGACAGGGAAAAATCAGCCCCAGCATTTT.

A note on this clone: This may be a read error: a much more frequent sequence differs by one nucleotide. Other DNA sequences in this specimen translate into the identical CDR3. The chain recombines TRBV5-1 with TRBJ1-1; 7 bases are a match to TRBD1. Germline trimming cut 4 bases from V and 5 bases from J; bases unmatched to any gene: 5. The CDR3 has 13 amino acids. Germline CDR1 SGHRS, CDR2 YFSETQ. CDR3 DNA: TGCGCCAGCAGCGTGACAGGGAGGACTGAAGCTTTCTTT. It specifies CASSVTGRTEAFF.

The rearrangement joins TRBV18 to TRBJ2-7; D remains ambiguous. The germline gives CDR1 KGHSH, CDR2 LQKENI. This CDR3 is 12 amino acids long. Trimming shortened V by 3 bases and J by 4 bases, and 7 bases separated the two germline ends. CDR3 nucleotide sequence: TGTGCCAGCTCACCGGCCAATTACGAGCAGTACTTC. This gives the protein CASSPANYEQYF.

In its sample, this clone was seen a few times. Here the CDR3 reads CASTRDRGGVNTEAFF. CDR3 sequence (DNA): TGTGCCAGCACCCGAGACAGGGGAGGTGTGAACACTGAAGCTTTCTTT. V gene TRBV7-9 combines with J gene TRBJ1-1, with 8 bases aligning to TRBD1. CDR1 is SEHNR and CDR2 is FQNEAQ in the germline V gene (reference sequence). This CDR3 spans 16 amino acids. The V segment lost 7 bases and the J segment 0 bases; nucleotides outside the gene matches: 10.

This clone was seen only a few times. This chain connects TRBV7-9 to TRBJ2-3; no definite D call. There are 14 residues in the CDR3. Germline V lookup: CDR1 SEHNR, CDR2 FQNEAQ (reference sequence). Trimming took off 1 base at V and 2 bases at J, with 7 bases between the two ends. CDR3 protein: CASSLGWSTDTQYF. The CDR3 DNA reads as TGTGCCAGCAGCTTAGGTTGGTCCACAGATACGCAGTATTTT.

Comments on this clone: Other DNA variants within this sample encode the same CDR3. CDR3 nucleotide sequence: TGTGCCTGGAGTGTGCAACGGGATTCACCCCTCCACTTT. This translates into CAWSVQRDSPLHF. The genes are TRBV30 and TRBJ1-6; D is unclear. Per germline, CDR1 GTSNPN and CDR2 SVGIG (reference sequence). V dropped 0 bases and J dropped 8 bases, with 8 bases sitting between them. The length of the CDR3 is 13 residues.

The chain is built from TRBV7-2 and TRBJ2-3, with 9 bases identical to TRBD2. The CDR3 has 17 residues. V trimming: 2 bases; J trimming: 0 bases; junction bases outside the gene matches: 6. The germline V gene encodes CDR1 SGHTA and CDR2 FQGNSA. The CDR3 sequence is CASSLWPSGVSTDTQYF. The DNA of the CDR3 is TGTGCCAGCAGCTTATGGCCTAGCGGGGTGAGCACAGATACGCAGTATTTT.

This clone showed up just a few times. This chain links TRBV7-9 with TRBJ2-7; possibly TRBD1 for D (6 bases). The CDR3 runs to 17 residues. Germline V gives CDR1 SEHNR, CDR2 FQNEAQ (reference sequence). Trimming took off 5 bases at V and 4 bases at J, with 24 bases between the two ends. The chain's CDR3 is CASSPNTGSPHPYEQYF. The CDR3 region has the DNA TGTGCCAGCAGCCCTAATACAGGGAGCCCCCACCCTTACGAGCAGTACTTC.

This rearrangement joins TRBV19 to TRBJ2-5, with D tentatively TRBD2 (5 bases). V gave up 3 bases and J gave up 1 base, with 9 bases separating them. Germline V lookup: CDR1 LNHDA, CDR2 SQIVND (reference sequence). The CDR3 covers 14 residues. The chain's CDR3 is CASSMDSTQETQYF. The CDR3 DNA follows: TGTGCCAGTAGTATGGACTCCACCCAAGAGACCCAGTACTTC. The whole variable domain, remainder taken from reference TRBV19 and TRBJ2-5, is DGGITQSPKYLFRKEGQNVTLSCEQNLNHDAMYWYRQDPGQGLRLIYYSQIVNDFQKGDIAEGYSVSREKKESFPLTVTSAQKNPTAFYLCASSMDSTQETQYFGPGTRLLVL.

J is TRBJ2-1 and V is TRBV6-5, with D perhaps TRBD1 (6 bases). V lost 6 bases and J lost 6, with 15 bases in between. The CDR3 runs to 14 residues. CDR1 is MNHEY and CDR2 is SVGAGI in the germline V gene. CDR3 protein: CASRTTAGANEQFF. The CDR3 region has the DNA TGTGCCAGCAGAACCACTGCAGGGGCCAATGAGCAGTTCTTC.

The V gene is TRBV6-6, the J gene TRBJ1-4, with 8 positions matching TRBD1. Trimming removed 0 bases from V and 7 bases from J; junction bases left unmatched: 4. CDR3 size: 15 residues. In germline, CDR1 is MNHNY, CDR2 SVGAGI (reference sequence). CDR3 loop: CASSYSGTGSEKLFF. The CDR3 bases are TGTGCCAGCAGTTACTCCGGGACAGGATCTGAAAAACTGTTTTTT.

The chain recombines TRBV29-1 with TRBJ1-2; D gene uncertain. Germline CDR1 reads SQVTM; CDR2 reads ANQGSEA. This CDR3 is 10 amino acids long. V gave up 2 bases and J gave up 8 bases, with 6 bases separating them. CDR3 sequence (DNA): TGCAGCGTTGAAACACCGGGCTACACCTTC. Protein sequence: CSVETPGYTF.

This clone has a handful of counts. The chain joins TRBV7-6 to TRBJ2-3; a weak D match, TRBD2 (6 bases). The CDR3 extends over 15 amino acids. V lost 1 base and J 1 base, leaving 9 bases between the germline ends. The germline V gene encodes CDR1 SGHVS and CDR2 FNYEAQ. As DNA, the CDR3 is TGTGCCAGCAGCTTAGGCCCGGGGGGCACAGATACGCAGTATTTT. Amino acids: CASSLGPGGTDTQYF.

The chain uses TRBV28 and TRBJ2-1, with no clear D. This CDR3 contains 12 residues. Germline V gene lookup returns CDR1 MDHEN and CDR2 SYDVKM. V was trimmed by 4 bases and J by 9 bases, leaving 10 bases between them. CDR3 region: CASSSPRREQFF. The CDR3 coding sequence is TGTGCCAGCAGTTCCCCCCGACGTGAGCAGTTCTTC. Based on the CDR3 plus reference TRBV28 and TRBJ2-1, the full variable domain is DVKVTQSSRYLVKRTGEKVFLECVQDMDHENMFWYRQDPGLGLRLIYFSYDVKMKEKGDIPEGYSVSREKKERFSLILESASTNQTSMYLCASSSPRREQFFGPGTRLTVL.

The chain employs TRBV4-3 and TRBJ2-2; weak D call: TRBD1 (6 bases). The CDR3 contains 16 residues. Germline V gene lookup returns CDR1 LGHNA and CDR2 YSLEER. V lost 0 bases to trimming and J lost 2 bases, with 10 bases between them. CDR3 sequence: CASSQEGQSNTGELFF. The CDR3 DNA is TGCGCCAGCAGCCAAGAAGGACAGTCCAACACCGGGGAGCTGTTTTTT.

V is TRBV7-2 and J is TRBJ2-2; the match to TRBD1 covers 9 bases. CDR3 length: 14 residues. Per the germline V gene, CDR1 is SGHTA and CDR2 is FQGNSA. V shed 4 bases, J shed 6 bases, and the junction held 3 bases outside the gene matches. The CDR3 sequence: CASSSWTGAGELFF. The CDR3 coding sequence is TGTGCCAGCAGCTCCTGGACAGGGGCCGGGGAGCTGTTTTTT.

This clone has only a few counts. V gene TRBV7-9 combines with J gene TRBJ2-3; 11 bases agree with TRBD2. V lost 7 bases to trimming and J lost 2 bases; unmatched junction nucleotides: 5. The CDR3 has 15 amino acids. Germline CDR1 reads SEHNR; CDR2 reads FQNEAQ (reference sequence). Here the CDR3 DNA reads TGTGCCAGCACCGCGACTAGCGGGGTCACAGATACGCAGTATTTT. Translated, it gives CASTATSGVTDTQYF. Combining the CDR3 with reference TRBV7-9 and TRBJ2-3 gives the whole variable domain DTGVSQNPRHKITKRGQNVTFRCDPISEHNRLYWYRQTLGQGPEFLTYFQNEAQLEKSRLLSDRFSAERPKGSFSTLEIQRTEQGDSAMYLCASTATSGVTDTQYFGPGTRLTVL.

The gene calls are TRBV29-1 and TRBJ2-7, with TRBD1 as a possible D gene (5 bases). The ends were cut back, 7 bases at V and 0 bases at J, with 16 bases in the middle. Looked up from germline, CDR1 is SQVTM and CDR2 is ANQGSEA. The CDR3 contains 14 residues. CDR3 bases: TGCAGCGCAAAAGGGGCCTCGGGCTCCTACGAGCAGTACTTC. It is translated as CSAKGASGSYEQYF.

The chain combines TRBV30 with TRBJ2-1, with TRBD2 identical over 7 bases. The V gene end was trimmed by 0 bases and the J gene end by 10 bases; junction bases not matched to a gene: 15. CDR1 GTSNPN and CDR2 SVGIG come from the germline V gene (reference sequence). CDR3 length: 16 residues. The CDR3: CAWSVLENWGGGEQFF. In DNA, the CDR3 is TGTGCCTGGAGTGTACTTGAGAACTGGGGGGGAGGCGAGCAGTTCTTC.